The 14 T cell receptor beta chains below come from one sample, sequenced in a study of blood T cell repertoires in COVID-19 (dated by TCRdb to the early 2020s). The library came from the immunoSEQ multiplex PCR assay. TCRdb took this table from immuneACCESS and kept in-frame rearrangements with V and J called. Such tables lack part of the clones; where checked against another copy, unresolved V genes explain under half of the gap, and the rest is unexplained. The sample table records over 100,000 clones; nearly 70% of these occur just once. The top ten clones comprise 1.5% to 2% of the sample. Sequenced: peripheral blood. The receptors were sampled from a woman aged 70-85 years with acute or convalescent COVID-19.

The rearrangement uses TRBV14 and TRBJ2-7; a weak D match, TRBD1 (6 bases). The CDR3 runs 17 residues. Germline CDR1 reads SGHDN; CDR2 reads FVKESK. V lost 1 base, J lost 0 bases, and 16 bases lay in between. Here the CDR3 reads CASSQGTRGSRSYEQYF. In DNA form, the CDR3 reads TGTGCCAGCAGCCAAGGAACCAGGGGATCTCGCTCCTACGAGCAGTACTTC.

As for this clone: The junction and the germline gene differ at one end; a read error may be behind it. The chain has TRBV7-7 and TRBJ2-2, with D tentatively TRBD2 (5 bases). The CDR3 is 14 residues long. Germline assignment: CDR1 SSHAT and CDR2 FNYEAQ (reference sequence). The CDR3 sequence: CASSSGTNTGELFF. CDR3 bases: TGTGCTAGCAGCTCCGGGACGAACACCGGGGAGCTGTTTTTT.

V is TRBV5-4 and J is TRBJ2-6; D uncertain. V was shortened by 3 bases and J by 0 bases, with 10 bases between the two germline ends. Germline lookup yields CDR1 SGHNT and CDR2 YYREEE (reference sequence). The CDR3 has 16 amino acids. The CDR3 DNA sequence: TGTGCCAGCAGCTACGACATCCTCTCTGGGGCCAACGTCCTGACTTTC. Its translation is CASSYDILSGANVLTF. The whole variable domain, remainder taken from reference TRBV5-4 and TRBJ2-6, is ETGVTQSPTHLIKTRGQQVTLRCSSQSGHNTVSWYQQALGQGPQFIFQYYREEENGRGNFPPRFSGLQFPNYSSELNVNALELDDSALYLCASSYDILSGANVLTFGAGSRLTVL.

The chain uses TRBV2 and TRBJ1-2; 8 positions agree with TRBD1. CDR1 and CDR2 (germline): SNHLY, FYNNEI. The CDR3 has 13 residues. V lost 5 bases to trimming and J lost 8 bases; unmatched junction nucleotides: 7. CDR3 DNA sequence: TGTGCCAGCAGTACTCGACAGGGGCAGGGCTACACCTTC. Its protein product is CASSTRQGQGYTF. Combining the CDR3 with reference TRBV2 and TRBJ1-2 gives the whole variable domain EPEVTQTPSHQVTQMGQEVILRCVPISNHLYFYWYRQILGQKVEFLVSFYNNEISEKSEIFDDQFSVERPDGSNFTLKIRSTKLEDSAMYFCASSTRQGQGYTFGSGTRLTVV.

The chain couples TRBV10-3 to TRBJ2-2; TRBD1 aligns across 10 bases. The V gene end was trimmed by 6 bases and the J gene end by 8 bases; junction bases not matched to a gene: 6. The CDR3 spans 14 residues. Per the germline V gene, CDR1 is ENHRY and CDR2 is SYGVKD. Here the CDR3 DNA reads TGTGCCATCAGACCGGGACAGGGGCTGGGGGAGCTGTTTTTT. Residues: CAIRPGQGLGELFF.

This sequence joins TRBV2 and TRBJ1-2; TRBD1 aligns across 7 bases. This CDR3 is built from 19 residues. Germline trimming cut 0 bases from V and 8 bases from J; bases unmatched to any gene: 21. Germline assignment: CDR1 SNHLY and CDR2 FYNNEI. CDR3 loop: CASSEALQGDWTLSGGYTF. For the CDR3, the DNA is TGTGCCAGCAGTGAAGCGCTTCAGGGGGACTGGACACTCTCTGGGGGCTACACCTTC.

The CDR3 is CASSLGGRTPYEQYF. DNA for the CDR3: TGTGCCAGCAGTTTGGGCGGGAGGACACCCTACGAGCAGTACTTC. The chain employs TRBV27 and TRBJ2-7; 8 bases fit TRBD2. V trimming: 3 bases; J trimming: 2 bases; junction bases outside the gene matches: 6. The CDR3 runs 15 residues. Germline CDR1 reads MNHEY; CDR2 reads SMNVEV (reference sequence).

This clone has more than one count but fewer than ten. The rearrangement joins TRBV6-5 to TRBJ1-2; D is uncertain. Germline CDR1 MNHEY, CDR2 SVGAGI. The CDR3 is 14 amino acids. Trimming took off 6 bases at V and 7 bases at J, with 18 bases between the two ends. The CDR3 nucleotides are TGTGCCAGCAGGTCAACAGCGGTACCAGGTGGCTACACCTTC. Residues: CASRSTAVPGGYTF.

Here the CDR3 DNA reads TGCGCCAGCAGCCAAGGTTCCCTTCTGAATGAAAAACTGTTTTTT. Translated, it gives CASSQGSLLNEKLFF. The chain links TRBV4-1 to TRBJ1-4; no clear D. The CDR3 sequence is 15 residues long. V lost 1 base to trimming and J lost 5 bases, with 11 bases between them. CDR1 is MGHRA and CDR2 is YSYEKL in the germline V gene.

The CDR3 reads CASSLTGSPYNEQFF. The CDR3 bases are TGTGCCAGCAGCTTAACAGGGAGTCCCTACAATGAGCAGTTCTTC. The chain recombines TRBV7-2 with TRBJ2-1, with D tentatively TRBD1 (6 bases). Germline lookup yields CDR1 SGHTA and CDR2 FQGNSA. V was clipped by 2 bases and J by 2 bases, with 10 bases between them. This CDR3 is built from 15 residues.

V usage is TRBV2 and J usage is TRBJ1-1; tentative D call: TRBD1 (6 bases). V was trimmed by 5 bases and J by 6 bases, leaving 13 bases between them. The CDR3 has 13 residues. CDR1 SNHLY and CDR2 FYNNEI come from the germline V gene. CDR3 coding DNA: TGTGCCAGCAGTATGGGGGCACCCGCTGAAGCTTTCTTT. Translated: CASSMGAPAEAFF.

The CDR3 DNA sequence: TGTGCCAGCAGCTTACACAACACACAGAACACTGAAGCTTTCTTT. Its translation is CASSLHNTQNTEAFF. The J gene is TRBJ1-1, the V gene TRBV7-9; D is undetermined. Germline-derived CDR1 and CDR2 are SEHNR and FQNEAQ (reference sequence). This CDR3 has 15 amino acids. V was trimmed by 2 bases and J by 1 base, leaving 11 bases between them. The complete variable domain, with remaining parts taken from reference TRBV7-9 and TRBJ1-1, reads DTGVSQNPRHKITKRGQNVTFRCDPISEHNRLYWYRQTLGQGPEFLTYFQNEAQLEKSRLLSDRFSAERPKGSFSTLEIQRTEQGDSAMYLCASSLHNTQNTEAFFGQGTRLTVV.

V is TRBV7-8 and J is TRBJ2-2; 7 bases agree with TRBD2. In germline, CDR1 is SGHVS, CDR2 FQNEAQ. V gave up 5 bases and J gave up 4 bases; unmatched junction bases: 16. The CDR3 is 18 amino acids. CDR3: CASSPWTRIPRGTGELFF. CDR3 coding DNA: TGTGCCAGCAGCCCTTGGACTAGAATCCCGCGTGGCACCGGGGAGCTGTTTTTT. Based on the CDR3 plus reference TRBV7-8 and TRBJ2-2, the full variable domain is GAGVSQSPRYKVAKRGQDVALRCDPISGHVSLFWYQQALGQGPEFLTYFQNEAQLDKSGLPSDRFFAERPEGSVSTLKIQRTQQEDSAVYLCASSPWTRIPRGTGELFFGEGSRLTVL.

The chain combines TRBV3-1 (or the pseudogene TRBV3-2) with TRBJ2-1; 15 bases agree with TRBD2. V was pared by 1 base and J by 1 base, with 5 bases of the junction left unmatched. The V gene's germline CDR1 is LGHDT and CDR2 YNNKEL (reference sequence). The CDR3 sequence is 19 residues long. Here the CDR3 DNA reads TGTGCCAGCAGCCAAGCGGGACTAGCGGGAGGTGCGTCCTACAATGAGCAGTTCTTC. This translates into CASSQAGLAGGASYNEQFF.